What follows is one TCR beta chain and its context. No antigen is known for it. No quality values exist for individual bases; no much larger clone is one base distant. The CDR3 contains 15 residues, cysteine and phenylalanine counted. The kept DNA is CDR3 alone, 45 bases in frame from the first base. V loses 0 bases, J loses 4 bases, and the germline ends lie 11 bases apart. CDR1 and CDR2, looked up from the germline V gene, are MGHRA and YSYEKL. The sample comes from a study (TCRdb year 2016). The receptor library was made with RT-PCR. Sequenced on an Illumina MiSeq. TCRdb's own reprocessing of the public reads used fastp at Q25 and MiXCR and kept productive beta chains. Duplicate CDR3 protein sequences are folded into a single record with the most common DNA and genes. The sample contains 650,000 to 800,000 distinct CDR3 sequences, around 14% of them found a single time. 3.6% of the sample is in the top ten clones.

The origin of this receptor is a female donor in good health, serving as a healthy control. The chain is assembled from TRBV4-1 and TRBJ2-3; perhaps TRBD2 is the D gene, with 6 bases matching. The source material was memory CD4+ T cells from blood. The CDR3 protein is CASSQDGDFSDTQYF. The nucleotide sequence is TGCGCCAGCAGCCAAGATGGGGACTTTTCAGATACGCAGTATTTT.